This T cell receptor beta chain was identified during a study of shared clonotypes between healthy human individuals. The assay was run at deep level. Data came from immunoSEQ multiplex PCR; TCRdb stores just in-frame clones and leaves some out. The sample carries about 470,000 clones, 70% to 80% recorded once. The study used 80 million to 100 million PBMCs per unsorted sample for genomic DNA. This clone has just a few counts. The origin of this receptor is a woman aged 40 to 50 in good health. Some clones in this sample may be carry-over from other donors' samples. Source material: PBMCs.

The CDR3 nucleotides read TGTGCCAGCGCCAGGGGAGGCTACAATGAGCAGTTCTTC. Residues: CASARGGYNEQFF. This chain uses TRBV15 with TRBJ2-1; either TRBD1 or TRBD2 may fit D (6 bases each). Trimming cost V 10 bases and J 3 bases, with 13 bases left between them. The CDR3 extends over 13 amino acids. The germline gives CDR1 LNHNV, CDR2 YYDKDF (reference sequence).